Listed below are T cell receptor beta chains from one sample, sequenced in a study of T cell changes during pregnancy in multiple sclerosis. The protocol was immunoSEQ multiplex PCR, while the TCRdb copy is restricted to in-frame clones and leaves out a portion. The table lists approximately 130,000 clones, approximately 96% of them singletons, with around 0.4% in the top ten. Here the sequenced sample was peripheral blood, taken after pregnancy. The receptor set was obtained from a female donor with multiple sclerosis, enrolled in a pregnancy study. CDR3s include the opening cysteine and the closing phenylalanine or tryptophan. D genes are given only for firm matches. For some rows the clone size is stated as once, few or many, or as a class when expanded; others skip it.

d_call: TRBD2
v_call: TRBV11-3
j_call: TRBJ2-1
clone_size: once
cdr3_length: 14
cdr3_aa: CASSLRGASGEQFF
cdr3_nt: TGTGCCAGCAGCCTACGCGGGGCTAGCGGTGAGCAGTTCTTC

d_call: -
v_call: TRBV9
j_call: TRBJ2-3
clone_size: -
cdr3_length: 11
cdr3_aa: CASSVGNTQYF
cdr3_nt: TGTGCCAGCAGCGTAGGTAATACGCAGTATTTT

d_call: TRBD2
v_call: TRBV19
j_call: TRBJ2-2
clone_size: -
cdr3_length: 16
cdr3_aa: CASSIVLGLAPGELFF
cdr3_nt: TGTGCCAGTAGTATAGTTCTAGGACTAGCCCCCGGGGAGCTGTTTTTT

d_call: TRBD1
v_call: TRBV6-6
j_call: TRBJ2-6
clone_size: -
cdr3_length: 16
cdr3_aa: CASSYPTGPGANVLTF
cdr3_nt: TGTGCCAGCAGTTACCCGACAGGGCCTGGGGCCAACGTCCTGACTTTC

d_call: TRBD2
v_call: TRBV6-5
j_call: TRBJ2-3
clone_size: -
cdr3_length: 14
cdr3_aa: CASSWTSGTDTQYF
cdr3_nt: TGTGCCAGCAGTTGGACTAGCGGCACAGATACGCAGTATTTT

d_call: TRBD2
v_call: TRBV7-8
j_call: TRBJ2-7
clone_size: -
cdr3_length: 16
cdr3_aa: CASSLGTSGSSLEQYF
cdr3_nt: TGTGCCAGCAGCTTAGGGACTAGCGGGAGTTCGTTAGAGCAGTACTTC

d_call: TRBD1
v_call: TRBV10-3
j_call: TRBJ2-3
clone_size: -
cdr3_length: 16
cdr3_aa: CAISERTGSFADTQYF
cdr3_nt: TGTGCCATCAGTGAGCGGACAGGGAGTTTCGCGGATACGCAGTATTTT

d_call: -
v_call: TRBV5-4
j_call: TRBJ1-1
clone_size: -
cdr3_length: 14
cdr3_aa: CASSLRGSDTEAFF
cdr3_nt: TGTGCCAGCAGCTTGCGGGGTTCTGACACTGAAGCTTTCTTT

d_call: TRBD1
v_call: TRBV29-1
j_call: TRBJ1-4
clone_size: -
cdr3_length: 14
cdr3_aa: CSVGGGTGHEKLFF
cdr3_nt: TGCAGCGTTGGGGGGGGGACAGGGCATGAAAAACTGTTTTTT

d_call: TRBD2
v_call: TRBV6-5
j_call: TRBJ2-1
clone_size: -
cdr3_length: 15
cdr3_aa: CASQQVAGGLNEQFF
cdr3_nt: TGTGCCAGTCAGCAGGTAGCGGGAGGCTTGAATGAGCAGTTCTTC

d_call: -
v_call: TRBV28
j_call: TRBJ1-1
clone_size: -
cdr3_length: 15
cdr3_aa: CASSFLQGGSTEAFF
cdr3_nt: TGTGCCAGCAGCTTTTTACAGGGAGGGTCCACTGAAGCTTTCTTT

d_call: -
v_call: TRBV19
j_call: TRBJ1-2
clone_size: -
cdr3_length: 14
cdr3_aa: CASSIQGTIYGYTF
cdr3_nt: TGTGCCAGTAGTATACAGGGAACCATCTATGGCTACACCTTC

d_call: TRBD1
v_call: TRBV28
j_call: TRBJ1-2
clone_size: -
cdr3_length: 13
cdr3_aa: CASSEDRDYGYTF
cdr3_nt: TGTGCCAGCAGTGAGGACAGGGACTATGGCTACACCTTC

d_call: -
v_call: TRBV7-9
j_call: TRBJ2-3
clone_size: -
cdr3_length: 16
cdr3_aa: CASSLVSGVPTDTQYF
cdr3_nt: TGTGCCAGCAGCTTAGTTTCGGGGGTCCCCACAGATACGCAGTATTTT

d_call: -
v_call: TRBV11-2
j_call: TRBJ2-7
clone_size: -
cdr3_length: 16
cdr3_aa: CASSPISTEYSYEQYF
cdr3_nt: TGTGCCAGCAGCCCAATTTCGACAGAATACTCCTACGAGCAGTACTTC

d_call: -
v_call: TRBV14
j_call: TRBJ1-2
clone_size: -
cdr3_length: 12
cdr3_aa: CASSQAGYGYTF
cdr3_nt: TGTGCCAGCAGCCAGGCTGGCTATGGCTACACCTTC

d_call: -
v_call: TRBV11-2
j_call: TRBJ2-3
clone_size: -
cdr3_length: 14
cdr3_aa: CASSPELVTDTQYF
cdr3_nt: TGTGCCAGCAGCCCCGAACTAGTCACAGATACGCAGTATTTT

d_call: TRBD1
v_call: TRBV27
j_call: TRBJ1-1
clone_size: -
cdr3_length: 13
cdr3_aa: CASRTGLITEAFF
cdr3_nt: TGTGCCAGCAGGACAGGGTTGATTACTGAAGCTTTCTTT

d_call: TRBD1
v_call: TRBV27
j_call: TRBJ1-5
clone_size: -
cdr3_length: 19
cdr3_aa: CASSPRTGSVKTSNQPQHF
cdr3_nt: TGTGCCAGCAGTCCACGGACAGGGTCTGTAAAAACCAGCAATCAGCCCCAGCATTTT

d_call: -
v_call: TRBV27
j_call: TRBJ2-3
clone_size: -
cdr3_length: 16
cdr3_aa: CASSLNRGARTDTQYF
cdr3_nt: TGTGCCAGCAGTTTGAACCGCGGGGCCCGCACAGATACGCAGTATTTT

d_call: TRBD1
v_call: TRBV28
j_call: TRBJ1-5
clone_size: -
cdr3_length: 18
cdr3_aa: CASTRAGTGGFNSQPQHF
cdr3_nt: TGTGCCAGCACCAGAGCCGGGACAGGGGGCTTTAATAGTCAGCCCCAGCATTTT

d_call: TRBD1
v_call: TRBV5-4
j_call: TRBJ1-4
clone_size: once
cdr3_length: 15
cdr3_aa: CASSQNWDRGEKLFF
cdr3_nt: TGTGCCAGCAGCCAGAATTGGGACAGGGGGGAAAAACTGTTTTTT

d_call: TRBD1
v_call: TRBV5-6
j_call: TRBJ1-1
clone_size: -
cdr3_length: 17
cdr3_aa: CASSPWTGLSGHTEAFF
cdr3_nt: TGTGCCAGCAGCCCCTGGACAGGTTTGTCTGGGCACACTGAAGCTTTCTTT

d_call: -
v_call: TRBV19
j_call: TRBJ1-1
clone_size: -
cdr3_length: 15
cdr3_aa: CASSPTGSPNTEAFF
cdr3_nt: TGTGCCAGTAGTCCCACAGGGAGCCCGAACACTGAAGCTTTCTTT

d_call: -
v_call: TRBV19
j_call: TRBJ2-7
clone_size: once
cdr3_length: 14
cdr3_aa: CASRPGPGQPEQYF
cdr3_nt: TGTGCCAGTAGGCCCGGGCCCGGACAGCCCGAGCAGTACTTC

d_call: TRBD2
v_call: TRBV5-1
j_call: TRBJ2-7
clone_size: -
cdr3_length: 14
cdr3_aa: CASSSGLAGDEQYF
cdr3_nt: TGCGCCAGCAGCTCGGGACTAGCGGGCGACGAGCAGTACTTC

d_call: TRBD1
v_call: TRBV19
j_call: TRBJ1-1
clone_size: -
cdr3_length: 16
cdr3_aa: CASSARDRGPRTEAFF
cdr3_nt: TGTGCCAGTAGTGCAAGGGACAGGGGGCCGCGCACTGAAGCTTTCTTT

d_call: TRBD2
v_call: TRBV5-8
j_call: TRBJ2-1
clone_size: -
cdr3_length: 15
cdr3_aa: CASSLSGGAYNEQFF
cdr3_nt: TGTGCCAGCAGCTTGTCGGGAGGGGCCTACAATGAGCAGTTCTTC

d_call: -
v_call: TRBV5-6
j_call: TRBJ1-2
clone_size: once
cdr3_length: 11
cdr3_aa: CASSLTDGYTF
cdr3_nt: TGTGCCAGCAGCTTAACAGATGGCTACACCTTC

d_call: -
v_call: TRBV7-3
j_call: TRBJ1-1
clone_size: -
cdr3_length: 13
cdr3_aa: CASSLDRNTEAFF
cdr3_nt: TGTGCCAGCAGCCTGGACAGGAACACTGAAGCTTTCTTT

d_call: TRBD2
v_call: TRBV28
j_call: TRBJ2-7
clone_size: -
cdr3_length: 14
cdr3_aa: CASSLTGGSYEQYF
cdr3_nt: TGTGCCAGCAGTTTAACCGGGGGGAGCTACGAGCAGTACTTC

d_call: -
v_call: TRBV18
j_call: TRBJ2-1
clone_size: -
cdr3_length: 17
cdr3_aa: CASSPSFGLPSYNEQFF
cdr3_nt: TGTGCCAGCTCACCCTCTTTCGGACTACCCTCCTACAATGAGCAGTTCTTC

d_call: -
v_call: TRBV7-9
j_call: TRBJ2-3
clone_size: once
cdr3_length: 13
cdr3_aa: CASIWGGTDTQYF
cdr3_nt: TGTGCCAGCATCTGGGGGGGCACAGATACGCAGTATTTT

d_call: -
v_call: TRBV30
j_call: TRBJ1-2
clone_size: -
cdr3_length: 13
cdr3_aa: CAWIPTDNYGYTF
cdr3_nt: TGTGCCTGGATCCCGACAGACAACTATGGCTACACCTTC

d_call: -
v_call: TRBV9
j_call: TRBJ2-2
clone_size: -
cdr3_length: 14
cdr3_aa: CASNRDSNTGELFF
cdr3_nt: TGTGCCAGCAACCGGGACTCCAACACCGGGGAGCTGTTTTTT

d_call: -
v_call: TRBV5-6
j_call: TRBJ1-2
clone_size: -
cdr3_length: 14
cdr3_aa: CASSYGGGDYGYTF
cdr3_nt: TGTGCCAGCAGCTACGGGGGGGGCGACTATGGCTACACCTTC

d_call: -
v_call: TRBV5-1
j_call: TRBJ1-1
clone_size: -
cdr3_length: 15
cdr3_aa: CASKASLGGIPEAFF
cdr3_nt: TGCGCCAGCAAGGCCAGTTTGGGGGGGATCCCTGAAGCTTTCTTT